This passage covers 2 T cell receptor beta chains from one sample sequenced in a study of shared clonotypes between healthy human individuals. The table came from immunoSEQ multiplex PCR; TCRdb's copy has only in-frame clones and leaves some out. The sample lists about 490,000 clones, 81% occurring once. The sequencing sample was made of PBMCs. The receptor set was obtained from a woman aged 40 to 50 in good health. Some clones in this sample may be carry-over from other donors' samples.

DNA for the CDR3: TGCGCCAGCAGCTTGACGCGGGGTGGGACAGATACGCAGTATTTT. Residues: CASSLTRGGTDTQYF. The chain couples TRBV5-1 to TRBJ2-3; possibly TRBD2 for D (6 bases). V was pared by 1 base and J by 3 bases, with 12 bases between. CDR1 SGHRS and CDR2 YFSETQ come from the germline V gene. The CDR3 runs to 15 residues.

This rearrangement joins TRBV28 to TRBJ2-1; D perhaps matches TRBD2 (5 bases). The CDR3 totals 13 residues. The V end lost 5 bases, the J end lost 8 bases, and 13 bases lay between the germline ends. Germline-derived CDR1 and CDR2 are MDHEN and SYDVKM. The CDR3, as DNA: TGTGCCAGCAGTCCCACGGGGTCCCATGAGCAGTTCTTC. This sequence encodes CASSPTGSHEQFF.